The present T cell receptor beta chain was sequenced within a study of T cells after yellow fever vaccination. Study findings and constraints: Detected again after the booster were most primary-vaccination clones, at 96% CD4 and 88% CD8. Only a minor proportion of clonotypes was detected across both CD4 and CD8 compartments. Weaker in magnitude, the secondary response showed a faster peak on day 5 versus 15. Within FACS-sorted repertoires, abundant clonotypes contaminating from the bulk population could be present.

In this sample, this clonotype turned up a few times. The antigen is not known. TCRdb analysed the 5' RACE reads with MiXCR anew, one entry per CDR3 protein. The repertoire holds some 340,000 distinct CDR3 sequences, approximately 12% seen once, with 3% to 3.5% in the top ten. This sample comprised CD4+ T cells sorted from PBMCs, obtained 45 days after the yellow fever booster vaccination. The clonotype originates from a man between 18 and 35 years old who received the YFV17D yellow fever vaccine.

The DNA for the CDR3 is TGTGCCAGCAGCTTAGCGGGGACAGGGCAAGAGACCCAGTACTTC. Its protein product is CASSLAGTGQETQYF. The rearrangement uses TRBV7-9 and TRBJ2-5; the match to TRBD1 covers 9 bases. The CDR3 consists of 15 residues. V gave up 0 bases and J gave up 2 bases; unmatched junction bases: 1. The germline V gene encodes CDR1 SEHNR and CDR2 FQNEAQ (reference sequence).